This is a list of T cell receptor beta chains from one sample in a study of CD8+CD57+ T cells in acquired aplastic anemia. Via MiXCR, TCRdb re-called the reads, giving one row per CDR3 protein. The sample has under 200,000 distinct CDR3 sequences; over 60% are singletons. Sequencing used sorted CD4+, CD8+, or CD8+CD57+ T cells (not recorded which) from PBMCs. The receptors derive from a human donor with severe aplastic anemia or a healthy control (not recorded which). The CDR3 runs from the conserved cysteine through the conserved F or W. Fields, in order: V gene, clone size, J gene, D gene, CDR3 DNA, CDR3 protein. D genes are given only for firm matches. A clone size is listed for some rows: how often the clone was seen (once, few, many), or a class if it is expanded.

>TRBV15|-|TRBJ2-3|-
TGTGCCACCAGCAGAGCGCGGGACCGCCCTATAGCAGATACGCAGTATTTT
CATSRARDRPIADTQYF
>TRBV19|few|TRBJ2-5|-
TGTGCCAGTAGTATAGATGAGGGTCAGACCCAGTACTTC
CASSIDEGQTQYF
>TRBV29-1|-|TRBJ2-3|-
TGCAGCGTTGAGGGCAGCCCAATCCGCACAGATACGCAGTATTTT
CSVEGSPIRTDTQYF
>TRBV7-2|-|TRBJ2-3|TRBD1
TGTGCCAGCAGCCTGACAGGGGTAGCAGATACGCAGTATTTT
CASSLTGVADTQYF
>TRBV19|-|TRBJ1-1|-
TGTGCCAGTAGTGTGGGCAAGAGGCTCAACACTGAAGCTTTCTTT
CASSVGKRLNTEAFF
>TRBV4-2|once|TRBJ1-2|-
TGTGCCAGCAGCCAAGCATCGGACGACAACTATGGCTACACCTTC
CASSQASDDNYGYTF
>TRBV11-3|many|TRBJ2-7|-
TGTGCCAGCAGCTTAGATCTCGCCGGCGAGCAGTACTTC
CASSLDLAGEQYF
>TRBV25-1|-|TRBJ2-7|TRBD1
TGTGCTAGGGACAGGAGGAGCTCCTACGAGCAGTACTTC
CARDRRSSYEQYF
>TRBV19|many|TRBJ2-1|-
TGTGCCAGCAAAAGCCAGGGTTCCTACAATGAGCAGTTCTTC
CASKSQGSYNEQFF
>TRBV20-1|many|TRBJ1-5|-
TGCAGTGCTAGAGATCTATGGGGGGATAGCAATCAGCCCCAGCATTTT
CSARDLWGDSNQPQHF
>TRBV11-3|-|TRBJ2-5|-
TGTGCCAGCAGCTTTTCAGGGAACACTGAAGCTCTCTTT
CASSFSGNTEALF
>TRBV7-2|-|TRBJ1-3|-
TGTGCCAGCAGCTTAGTTGGGGGACGCTCTGGAAACACCATATATTTT
CASSLVGGRSGNTIYF
>TRBV7-2|-|TRBJ2-7|TRBD2
TGTGCCAGCAGCCGAGGGACTAGAGGGCCCTACGAGCAGTACTTC
CASSRGTRGPYEQYF
>TRBV28|few|TRBJ1-5|TRBD1
TGTGCCAGCAGTCGATACTCGACAGGGGTCAATCAGCCCCAGCATTTT
CASSRYSTGVNQPQHF
>TRBV12-3/TRBV12-4|once|TRBJ2-7|-
TGTGCCAGCCTACTAGGGGGGACCCACGAGCAGTACTTC
CASLLGGTHEQYF
>TRBV10-3|-|TRBJ2-7|-
TGTGCCATCAGTGTGGGCGGATTGAACTACGAGCAGTACTTC
CAISVGGLNYEQYF
>TRBV4-2|many|TRBJ2-7|TRBD1
TGTGCCAGCAGCCAACCGGGACAGAACTACGAGCAGTACTTC
CASSQPGQNYEQYF
>TRBV10-1|-|TRBJ2-3|-
TGCGCCAGCAGTGAAGTCAGACCAAGCACAGATACGCAGTATTTT
CASSEVRPSTDTQYF
>TRBV10-3|-|TRBJ1-2|TRBD1
TGTGCCATCACCTTAGGACAGGGTCTGAGTGGCTACACCTTC
CAITLGQGLSGYTF
>TRBV20-1|few|TRBJ2-1|-
TGCAGTGCTAGAGATCGGCGGGTATACAATGAGCAGTTCTTC
CSARDRRVYNEQFF
>TRBV5-1|few|TRBJ2-7|-
TGCGCCAGCAGCCGGATGACGGGCTCCTACGAGCAGTACTTC
CASSRMTGSYEQYF
>TRBV6-1|many|TRBJ2-5|-
TGTGCCAGCAGTGAAGCCCCTTTGGGGGGGGCACAGACCCAGTACTTC
CASSEAPLGGAQTQYF
>TRBV20-1|few|TRBJ2-7|TRBD2
TGCAGTGCTACTTCTTCGGCTAGCGGGTACGAGCAGTACTTC
CSATSSASGYEQYF
>TRBV7-8|many|TRBJ2-7|-
TGTGCCAGCAGCTCCCGATCCTACGAGCAGTACTTC
CASSSRSYEQYF
>TRBV7-6|-|TRBJ2-2|TRBD2
TGTGCCAGCAGCGTACTAGCGGGGGGGCCATACACCGGGGAGCTGTTTTTT
CASSVLAGGPYTGELFF
>TRBV25-1|-|TRBJ2-7|TRBD2
TGTGCCAGCAGTTTATCGAGACTAGCGGCCTCCTACGAGCAGTACTTC
CASSLSRLAASYEQYF
>TRBV12-3/TRBV12-4|once|TRBJ1-6|-
TGTGCCAGCAGCTCTCTGGGGACTGGTGGTTCACCCCTCCACTTT
CASSSLGTGGSPLHF
>TRBV7-8|many|TRBJ2-1|TRBD1
TGTGCCAGCAGCGCGCCGGGACAGTCGTTGGAGTTCTTC
CASSAPGQSLEFF
>TRBV7-2|few|TRBJ2-7|TRBD2
TGTGCCAGCAGCTTGACTAGCGGGACCCTAAGCTCCTACGAGCAGTACTTC
CASSLTSGTLSSYEQYF
>TRBV5-1|-|TRBJ1-4|-
TGCGCCAGCAGCTTGCAGGGGCGGGGGACTAATGAAAAACTGTTTTTT
CASSLQGRGTNEKLFF
>TRBV19|-|TRBJ1-1|-
TGTGCCAGTAGCTCGAGCGGGGGCGGATCCAACACTGAAGCTTTCTTT
CASSSSGGGSNTEAFF
>TRBV7-7|-|TRBJ2-2|-
TGTGCCAGCAGCTCGATCACCGGGGAGCTGTTTTTT
CASSSITGELFF
>TRBV10-2|-|TRBJ2-5|TRBD1
TGCGCCAGCAGTCGATATGGACAGGGTCAAGAGACCCAGTACTTC
CASSRYGQGQETQYF
>TRBV7-9|-|TRBJ2-7|-
TGTGCCAGCAGCCTCCGGGACAATCTCCGCCGGGGGAACGAGCAGTACTTC
CASSLRDNLRRGNEQYF
>TRBV25-1|-|TRBJ1-3|-
TGTGCCAGCATCCGGGGTTCCTGGCAAGGAAACACCATATATTTT
CASIRGSWQGNTIYF
>TRBV7-9|once|TRBJ2-4|-
TGTGCCAGCAGCGTACTCCGGGGGGCAAGTGACATTCAGTACTTC
CASSVLRGASDIQYF
>TRBV29-1|-|TRBJ1-1|-
TGCAGCGTTGAACTCCACACTGAAGCTTTCTTT
CSVELHTEAFF
>TRBV20-1|-|TRBJ1-2|TRBD1
TGCAGTGCTAGATCACCGGGACAGGGGGCTGATGGCTACACCTTC
CSARSPGQGADGYTF
>TRBV10-3|-|TRBJ1-5|-
TGTGCCATCAGGGGTAGCAATCAGCCCCAGCATTTT
CAIRGSNQPQHF
>TRBV5-1|-|TRBJ2-3|-
TGTGCCAGCAGCCGCGCCCGGGGGATCACAGATACGCAGTATTTT
CASSRARGITDTQYF
>TRBV12-3/TRBV12-4|-|TRBJ2-7|-
TGTGCCAGCATTGGACAGCTCACTTACGAGCAGTACTTC
CASIGQLTYEQYF
>TRBV6-1|-|TRBJ2-3|-
TGTGCCAGCAGGCTCGCGGGGTGGCGCACAGATACGCAGTATTTT
CASRLAGWRTDTQYF
>TRBV19|-|TRBJ1-2|TRBD1
TGCGGCAGTAGTGAACAGGGGGCCTGGCCTTATGGCTACACCTTC
CGSSEQGAWPYGYTF
>TRBV15|-|TRBJ1-5|-
TGTGCCACCAGCAAAAAGGGTATGGGCAATCAGCCCCAGCATTTT
CATSKKGMGNQPQHF
>TRBV9|-|TRBJ2-7|TRBD2
TGTGCCAGCAGCGTAGGTTCGGGGGGAGTCTACGAGCAGTACTTC
CASSVGSGGVYEQYF
>TRBV15|few|TRBJ1-1|-
TGTGCCACCAGCAGAGTAGTCGGCAGGGCCAACACTGAAGCTTTCTTT
CATSRVVGRANTEAFF
>TRBV24-1|-|TRBJ1-5|-
TGTGCCACCAGTGACCCGGCTGGACAGCCCCAGCATTTT
CATSDPAGQPQHF
>TRBV24-1|-|TRBJ2-7|-
TGTGCCACCAGTGAAGGGGGAAGCTACGAGCGGTACTTC
CATSEGGSYERYF